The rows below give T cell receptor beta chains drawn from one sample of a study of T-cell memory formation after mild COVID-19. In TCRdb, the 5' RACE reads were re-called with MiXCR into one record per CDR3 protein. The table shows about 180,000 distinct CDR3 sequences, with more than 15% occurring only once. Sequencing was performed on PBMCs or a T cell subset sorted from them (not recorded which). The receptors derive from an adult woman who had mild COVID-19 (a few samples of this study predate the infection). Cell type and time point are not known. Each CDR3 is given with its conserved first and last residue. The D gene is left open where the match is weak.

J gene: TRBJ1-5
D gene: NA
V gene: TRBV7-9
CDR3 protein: CASSNANQPQHF

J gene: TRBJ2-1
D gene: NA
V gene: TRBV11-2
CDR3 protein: CASSLRTRRTYNEQFF

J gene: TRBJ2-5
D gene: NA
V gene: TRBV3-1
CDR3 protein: CASSRDMETQYF

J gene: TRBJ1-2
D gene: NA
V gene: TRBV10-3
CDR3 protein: CAISPGALPNYGYTF

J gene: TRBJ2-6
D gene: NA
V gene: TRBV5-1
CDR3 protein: CASSLRAGSSGANVLTF

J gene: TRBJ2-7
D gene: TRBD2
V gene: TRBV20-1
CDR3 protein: CSASLWAGGNYEQYF

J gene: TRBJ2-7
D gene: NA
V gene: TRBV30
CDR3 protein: CAWSVLGHEQYF

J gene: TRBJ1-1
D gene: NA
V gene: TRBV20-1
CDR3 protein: CSAKRVSEAFF

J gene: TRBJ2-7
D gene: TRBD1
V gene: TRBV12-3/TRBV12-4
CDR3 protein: CASSSDRDYEQYF

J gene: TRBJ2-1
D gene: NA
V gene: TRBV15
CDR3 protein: CATSRDQGPTIEQFF

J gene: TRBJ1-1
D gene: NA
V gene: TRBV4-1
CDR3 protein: CASSQVFIGGRVDTEAFF

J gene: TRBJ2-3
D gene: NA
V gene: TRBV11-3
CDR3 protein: CASSSGGQFTDTQYF

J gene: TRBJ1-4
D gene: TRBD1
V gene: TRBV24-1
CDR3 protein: CATSDSDRSNEKLFF

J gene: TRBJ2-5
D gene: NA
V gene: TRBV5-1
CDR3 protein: CASSREGQKETQYF

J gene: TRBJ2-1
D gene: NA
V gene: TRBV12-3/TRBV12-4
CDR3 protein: CASSNLGQSINEQFF

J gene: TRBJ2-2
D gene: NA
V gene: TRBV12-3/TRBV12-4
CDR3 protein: CAWGATGFTGELFF

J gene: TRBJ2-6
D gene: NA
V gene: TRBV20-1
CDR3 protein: CSASQGSGANVLTF

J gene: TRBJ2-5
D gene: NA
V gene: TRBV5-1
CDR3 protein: CASTGGSAQETQYF

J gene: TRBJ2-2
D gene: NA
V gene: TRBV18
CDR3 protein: CASSPRPPQGPTGELFF

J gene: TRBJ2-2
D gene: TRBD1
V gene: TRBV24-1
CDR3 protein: CATSDRQGISTTGELFF

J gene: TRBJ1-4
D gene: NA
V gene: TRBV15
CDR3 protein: CATSRPNEKLFF

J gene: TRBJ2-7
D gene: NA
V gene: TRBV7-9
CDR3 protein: CASSLAVPEQYF

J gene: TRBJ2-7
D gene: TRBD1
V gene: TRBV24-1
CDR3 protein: CATSDPGQGVREQYF

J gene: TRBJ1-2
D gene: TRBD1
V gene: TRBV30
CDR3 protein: CAWTTGQAHGYTF